Below, 3 T cell receptor beta chains from the same sample are listed, as sequenced in a study of early T cells in non-severe SARS-CoV-2 infection. A single record per CDR3 protein comes from TCRdb applying MiXCR to the 5' RACE reads. The table has 90,000 or so distinct CDR3 sequences, just under 15% seen once. What was sequenced was whole blood. The receptors shown here come from an adult who was a healthcare worker with PCR-confirmed SARS-CoV-2 infection or an uninfected control (not recorded which).

The chain joins TRBV27 to TRBJ2-5; 7 positions agree with TRBD1. V trimming: 5 bases; J trimming: 2 bases; junction bases outside the gene matches: 5. From germline, CDR1 is MNHEY and CDR2 SMNVEV (reference sequence). The CDR3 loop spans 14 amino acids. CDR3 residues: CASSPTGHQETQYF. The CDR3 DNA is TGTGCCAGCAGTCCGACAGGGCATCAAGAGACCCAGTACTTC.

This chain joins TRBV5-1 and TRBJ2-3; D gene unclear. The CDR3 runs 15 residues. V lost 6 bases and J lost 3, with 17 bases in between. Germline-derived CDR1 and CDR2 are SGHRS and YFSETQ. The CDR3 loop is CASTTSEWGTDTQYF. As DNA, the CDR3 is TGCGCCAGCACGACCTCGGAATGGGGAACAGATACGCAGTATTTT. Together with reference TRBV5-1 and TRBJ2-3, the CDR3 gives the full variable domain: KAGVTQTPRYLIKTRGQQVTLSCSPISGHRSVSWYQQTPGQGLQFLFEYFSETQRNKGNFPGRFSGRQFSNSRSEMNVSTLELGDSALYLCASTTSEWGTDTQYFGPGTRLTVL.

This sequence joins TRBV6-1 and TRBJ1-6; D call uncertain. Trimming removed 6 bases from V and 5 bases from J, with 11 bases in between. CDR1 MNHNS and CDR2 SASEGT come from the germline V gene. This CDR3 contains 14 residues. The CDR3 sequence: CASRGAGNNSPLHF. The CDR3 DNA reads as TGTGCCAGCAGGGGTGCGGGTAATAATTCACCCCTCCACTTT.